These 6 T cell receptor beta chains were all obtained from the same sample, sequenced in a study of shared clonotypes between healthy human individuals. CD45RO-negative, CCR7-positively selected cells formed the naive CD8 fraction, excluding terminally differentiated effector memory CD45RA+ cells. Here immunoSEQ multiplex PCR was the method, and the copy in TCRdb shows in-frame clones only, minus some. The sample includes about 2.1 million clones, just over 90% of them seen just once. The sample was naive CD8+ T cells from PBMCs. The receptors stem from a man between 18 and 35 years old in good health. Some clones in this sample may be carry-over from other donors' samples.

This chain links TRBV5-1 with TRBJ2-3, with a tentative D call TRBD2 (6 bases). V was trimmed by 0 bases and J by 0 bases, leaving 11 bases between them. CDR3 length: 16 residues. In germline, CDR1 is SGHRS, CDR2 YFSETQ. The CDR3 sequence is CASSLVGGKSTDTQYF. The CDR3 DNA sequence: TGCGCCAGCAGCTTGGTTGGCGGGAAAAGCACAGATACGCAGTATTTT.

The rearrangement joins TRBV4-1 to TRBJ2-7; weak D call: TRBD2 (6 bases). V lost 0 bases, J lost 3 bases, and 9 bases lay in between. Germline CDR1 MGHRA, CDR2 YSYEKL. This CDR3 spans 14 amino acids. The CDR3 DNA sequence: TGCGCCAGCAGCCAAGACCAGGAGGGCTACGAGCAGTACTTC. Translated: CASSQDQEGYEQYF.

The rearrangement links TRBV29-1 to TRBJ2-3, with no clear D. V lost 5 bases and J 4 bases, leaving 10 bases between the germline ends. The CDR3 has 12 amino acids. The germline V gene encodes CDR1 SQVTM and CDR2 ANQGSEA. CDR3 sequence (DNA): TGCAGCGTTTTCAACTCTGCAGATACGCAGTATTTT. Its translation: CSVFNSADTQYF.

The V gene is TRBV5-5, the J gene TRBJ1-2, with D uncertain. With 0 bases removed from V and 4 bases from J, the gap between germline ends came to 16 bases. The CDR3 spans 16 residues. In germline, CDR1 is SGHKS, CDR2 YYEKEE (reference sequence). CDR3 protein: CASSLAEAWVVYGYTF. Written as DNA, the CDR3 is TGTGCCAGCAGCTTGGCTGAGGCATGGGTGGTCTATGGCTACACCTTC.

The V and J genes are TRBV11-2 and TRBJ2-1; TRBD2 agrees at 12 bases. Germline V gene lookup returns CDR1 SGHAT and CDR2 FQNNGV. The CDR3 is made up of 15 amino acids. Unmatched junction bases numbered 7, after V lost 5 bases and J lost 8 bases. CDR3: CASSTLAGGPDEQFF. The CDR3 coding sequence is TGTGCCAGCAGCACCCTAGCGGGAGGGCCCGATGAGCAGTTCTTC.

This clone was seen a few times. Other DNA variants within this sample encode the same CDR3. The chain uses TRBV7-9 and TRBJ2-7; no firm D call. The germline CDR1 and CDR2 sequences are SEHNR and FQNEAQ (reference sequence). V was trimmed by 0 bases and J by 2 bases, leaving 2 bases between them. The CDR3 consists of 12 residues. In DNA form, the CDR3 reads TGTGCCAGCAGCTTAGCGGCCTACGAGCAGTACTTC. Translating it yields CASSLAAYEQYF.